Listed below are T cell receptor beta chains from one sample, sequenced in a study of vaccination and CD4 T cells after COVID-19. TCRdb fed the PCR reads into MiXCR, producing one record per CDR3 protein. Of about 12,000 distinct CDR3 sequences listed, roughly 29% are singletons. The antigens for these receptors are not known. Sample: cultured CD4+ T cells from blood. Receptors were obtained from a human donor with COVID-19. The CDR3 runs from the conserved cysteine through the conserved F or W. D genes are given only for firm matches. Expanded clones are given a class, and other clones once, few, many or no size at all.

NA,TRBV6-1,NA,TRBJ2-7,TGTGCCAGCAGTGAAACGGGACTGAGTTCCTACGAGCAGTACTTC,CASSETGLSSYEQYF
NA,TRBV28,NA,TRBJ1-4,TGTGCCAGCAACGACGGGGGCGGAAAACTGTTTTTT,CASNDGGGKLFF
few,TRBV6-1,TRBD2,TRBJ2-7,TGTGCCAGCAGTGAAGCCGCCAGCGGGGGGGTTCTCGAGCAGTACTTC,CASSEAASGGVLEQYF
few,TRBV11-3,TRBD2,TRBJ2-3,TGTGCCAGCAGCTACCCGGGACTAAAGGACGGAGATACGCAGTATTTT,CASSYPGLKDGDTQYF
NA,TRBV25-1,TRBD2,TRBJ2-3,TGTGCCAGCAGTGAATGGGAGGTTAGCGGGGCAACCACAGATACGCAGTATTTT,CASSEWEVSGATTDTQYF
few,TRBV7-6,NA,TRBJ1-2,TGTGCCAGCAGCTTAGTTCAGGGTCGTGGCTACACCTTC,CASSLVQGRGYTF
NA,TRBV20-1,TRBD1,TRBJ1-1,TGCAGTGCTAGAGACGGGTCAGGGGGCCCGGAAGCTTTCTTT,CSARDGSGGPEAFF
NA,TRBV5-4,TRBD2,TRBJ2-3,TGTGCCAGCTCGGGGGGGCGTGAAGATACGCAGTATTTT,CASSGGREDTQYF
NA,TRBV5-5,TRBD1,TRBJ1-5,TGTGCCAGCAGCAGAGATGACAGGGAAAATCAGCCCCAGCATTTT,CASSRDDRENQPQHF
NA,TRBV25-1,TRBD1,TRBJ2-1,TGTGCCAGCAGTCCAGGGGGCTCGGTCAGTGAGCAGTTCTTC,CASSPGGSVSEQFF
NA,TRBV7-2,TRBD1,TRBJ1-5,TGTGCCAGCGGGAGGGGACAGGATCAGCCCCAGCATTTT,CASGRGQDQPQHF
NA,TRBV11-2,NA,TRBJ1-4,TGTGCCAGCAGCTTATATGCTGAAAAACTGTTTTTT,CASSLYAEKLFF
NA,TRBV24-1,NA,TRBJ2-3,TGTGCCACCAGTAGCAGTCGGCCCCAAACAGATACGCAGTATTTT,CATSSSRPQTDTQYF
hyperexpanded,TRBV2,NA,TRBJ1-5,TGTGCCAGCAGTGAGGCAGGGAGGCGTCAGCCCCAGCATTTT,CASSEAGRRQPQHF
once,TRBV11-3,TRBD1,TRBJ2-7,TGTGCCAGCAGCTTAGAACTGGGGGACAGGGCCTACGAGCAGTACTTC,CASSLELGDRAYEQYF
NA,TRBV20-1,NA,TRBJ1-6,TGCAGTGCCACGCCGGGACTTCGCTCCTATAATTCACCCCTCCACTTT,CSATPGLRSYNSPLHF
NA,TRBV19,NA,TRBJ1-1,TGTGCCAGTACGACAGTCACTGAAGCTTTCTTT,CASTTVTEAFF
NA,TRBV7-2,NA,TRBJ2-4,TGTGCCAGCAGCTTTACCCCACGGGGCAGGGGTACTTTATCGGCCAAAAACATTCAGTACTTC,CASSFTPRGRGTLSAKNIQYF
NA,TRBV12-3/TRBV12-4,TRBD2,TRBJ2-7,TGTGCCAGCAGAACCCCCACTAGCGGGGCTGTGTGCCTCTCCTACGAGCAGTACTTC,CASRTPTSGAVCLSYEQYF
NA,TRBV2,NA,TRBJ2-7,TGTGCCACCAGTGCCGGGACTCGGATGTATGAGCAGTACTTC,CATSAGTRMYEQYF
NA,TRBV6-5,NA,TRBJ2-3,TGTGCCAGCAGTTACTGGGGGGGCCCGACAGATACGCAGTATTTT,CASSYWGGPTDTQYF
NA,TRBV28,TRBD2,TRBJ2-1,TGTGCCAGCAGTCAACTCCTCGCGGGGGGCTCCTACAATGAGCAGTTCTTC,CASSQLLAGGSYNEQFF
NA,TRBV4-3,TRBD2,TRBJ2-2,TGCGCCAGCAGACGCGGGGGGGCCGGAACCGGGGAGCTGTTTTTT,CASRRGGAGTGELFF
NA,TRBV24-1,NA,TRBJ2-2,TGTGCCACCAGTGCGACCAAAGGGAACACCGGGGAGCTGTTTTTT,CATSATKGNTGELFF
NA,TRBV25-1,NA,TRBJ1-2,TGTGCCAGCAACGGGGCAGGGGTTGGGAACTATGGCTACACCTTC,CASNGAGVGNYGYTF
NA,TRBV20-1,TRBD1,TRBJ2-1,TGCAGTGCTAGAGATCCCCCCCCGACAGGGAATGAGCAGTTCTTC,CSARDPPPTGNEQFF
NA,TRBV11-2,NA,TRBJ1-1,TGTGCCAGCAGCTTGGGCAGTCAGAACACTGAAGCTTTCTTT,CASSLGSQNTEAFF
NA,TRBV24-1,NA,TRBJ1-4,TGTGCCACCAGTGACGCGACGGCCGAAAATGAAAAACTGTTTTTT,CATSDATAENEKLFF
NA,TRBV5-1,NA,TRBJ2-2,TGCGCCAGCAGCTCCACAAACTGGAACACCGGGGAGCTGTTTTTT,CASSSTNWNTGELFF
NA,TRBV19,TRBD1,TRBJ2-5,TGTGCCAGTAGCGTCCGACAGGGGCAAGAGACCCAGTACTTC,CASSVRQGQETQYF
few,TRBV7-9,NA,TRBJ2-3,TGTGCCAGCACATCCTTCGGGGCAGATACGCAGTATTTT,CASTSFGADTQYF
NA,TRBV6-1,NA,TRBJ1-1,TGTGCCAGTTACCAAGCGGGGGGACGTGTGGCTTTCTTT,CASYQAGGRVAFF
NA,TRBV24-1,NA,TRBJ1-1,TGTGCCACCAGTGGGGCAGGCACTGAAGCTTTCTTT,CATSGAGTEAFF
NA,TRBV6-1,TRBD1,TRBJ2-7,TGTGCCAGCAGTCGTACAGGGGCCTACGAGCAGTACTTC,CASSRTGAYEQYF
few,TRBV4-3,NA,TRBJ1-2,TGCGCCAGCAGCCAAGGTCCGGGACAAGGCTATGGCTACACCTTC,CASSQGPGQGYGYTF
few,TRBV19,NA,TRBJ1-2,TGTGCCAGTAGTATCTTACCGAGCTCTGGCTACACCTTC,CASSILPSSGYTF
once,TRBV11-3,TRBD1,TRBJ2-7,TGTGCCAGCAGCTCTGACAGGGGGCCGACCGAGCAGTACTTC,CASSSDRGPTEQYF
medium-sized,TRBV6-1,NA,TRBJ1-2,TGTGCCAGCAGCTTTAATAACTATGGCTACACCTTC,CASSFNNYGYTF
NA,TRBV7-9,NA,TRBJ2-7,TGTGCCAGCAGCCCTTCGGGTGGATCCTACGAGCAGTACTTC,CASSPSGGSYEQYF
NA,TRBV20-1,NA,TRBJ2-1,TGCAGTGCCCCTACATCCAGAGATGAGCAGTTCTTC,CSAPTSRDEQFF
NA,TRBV20-1,TRBD1,TRBJ1-6,TGCAGTGCTAGGGTGGGTGGACAGGGAAGTAATTCACCCCTCCACTTT,CSARVGGQGSNSPLHF
NA,TRBV28,TRBD2,TRBJ2-1,TGTGCCAGCAGTTTGGGACTAGCAAACAATGAGCAGTTCTTC,CASSLGLANNEQFF
few,TRBV28,TRBD1,TRBJ1-5,TGTGCCAGCAGTTCCACTACAGGGGGCCGAAATCAGCCCCAGCATTTT,CASSSTTGGRNQPQHF
few,TRBV5-1,NA,TRBJ2-3,TGCGCCAGCAGCTCGGACACCACAGATACGCAGTATTTT,CASSSDTTDTQYF
few,TRBV18,NA,TRBJ2-4,TGTGCCAGCTCACCAGTGATGGTTCAGGAAAACATTCAGTACTTC,CASSPVMVQENIQYF
NA,TRBV18,NA,TRBJ1-2,TGTGCCAGCTCCAAGGACAGCTCCTCTAACTATGGCTACACCTTC,CASSKDSSSNYGYTF
NA,TRBV20-1,TRBD1,TRBJ1-5,TGCAGTGCTAGAGACGCGAGACAGGGGAATCAGCCCCAGCATTTT,CSARDARQGNQPQHF
NA,TRBV30,TRBD1,TRBJ1-6,TGTGCCTGGTCCGCGACAGGGGCTGGTAATTCACCCCTCCACTTT,CAWSATGAGNSPLHF
NA,TRBV2,NA,TRBJ1-5,TGTGCCAGCAGGGAAACTAGGGGGGTGGGGCAGCCCCAGCATTTT,CASRETRGVGQPQHF
few,TRBV30,NA,TRBJ1-2,TGTGCCTGGAGTGCACCGGGAAGAGACTATGGCTACACCTTC,CAWSAPGRDYGYTF
NA,TRBV4-1,NA,TRBJ1-6,TGCGCCAGCAGCCATCGGCAGGATAATTCACCCCTCCACTTT,CASSHRQDNSPLHF
few,TRBV12-3/TRBV12-4,TRBD1,TRBJ1-6,TGTGCCAGCAGTTTAGGGGGACAGGGTTCACCCCTCCACTTT,CASSLGGQGSPLHF
NA,TRBV12-3/TRBV12-4,TRBD1,TRBJ2-2,TGTGCCAGCAGTTCCAAGCCACCGGGACAGGGTTGGACCGGGGAGCTGTTTTTT,CASSSKPPGQGWTGELFF
NA,TRBV11-3,NA,TRBJ2-7,TGTGCCAGCAGCTCTCTACCCGGCGAGAGAAGCTACGAGCAGTACTTC,CASSSLPGERSYEQYF
NA,TRBV5-1,NA,TRBJ2-3,TGCGCCAGCCTCGGGAGTGGGGGTCGCACAGATACGCAGTATTTT,CASLGSGGRTDTQYF
NA,TRBV9,NA,TRBJ1-2,TGTGCCAGCAGCGTAGGCCCCACCTCTAACTATGGCTACACCTTC,CASSVGPTSNYGYTF
NA,TRBV7-9,NA,TRBJ2-3,TGTGCCAGCAGCTCCGATCCTGGGGGCACAGATACGCAGTATTTT,CASSSDPGGTDTQYF
NA,TRBV11-2,TRBD1,TRBJ2-1,TGTGCCAGCAGCCTCCGGGACAGCTCCTACAATGAGCAGTTCTTC,CASSLRDSSYNEQFF
NA,TRBV6-4,NA,TRBJ2-3,TGTGCCAGCAGTGGCCAACAGGGAGATACGCAGTATTTT,CASSGQQGDTQYF